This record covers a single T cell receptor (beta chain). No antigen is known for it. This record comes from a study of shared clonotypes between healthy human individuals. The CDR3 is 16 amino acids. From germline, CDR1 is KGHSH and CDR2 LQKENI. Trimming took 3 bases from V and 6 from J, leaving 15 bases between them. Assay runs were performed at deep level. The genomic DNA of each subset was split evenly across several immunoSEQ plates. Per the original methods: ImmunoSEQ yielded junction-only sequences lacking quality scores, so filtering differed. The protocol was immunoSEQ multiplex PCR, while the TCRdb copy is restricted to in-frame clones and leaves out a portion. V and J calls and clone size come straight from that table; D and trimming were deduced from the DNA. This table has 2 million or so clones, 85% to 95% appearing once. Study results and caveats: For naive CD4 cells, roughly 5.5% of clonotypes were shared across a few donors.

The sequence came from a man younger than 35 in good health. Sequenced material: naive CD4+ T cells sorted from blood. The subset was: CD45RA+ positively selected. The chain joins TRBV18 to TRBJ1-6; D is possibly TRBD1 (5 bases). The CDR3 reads CASSPFQGGGNSPLHF. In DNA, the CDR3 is TGTGCCAGCTCACCTTTTCAGGGAGGCGGTAATTCACCCCTCCACTTT.